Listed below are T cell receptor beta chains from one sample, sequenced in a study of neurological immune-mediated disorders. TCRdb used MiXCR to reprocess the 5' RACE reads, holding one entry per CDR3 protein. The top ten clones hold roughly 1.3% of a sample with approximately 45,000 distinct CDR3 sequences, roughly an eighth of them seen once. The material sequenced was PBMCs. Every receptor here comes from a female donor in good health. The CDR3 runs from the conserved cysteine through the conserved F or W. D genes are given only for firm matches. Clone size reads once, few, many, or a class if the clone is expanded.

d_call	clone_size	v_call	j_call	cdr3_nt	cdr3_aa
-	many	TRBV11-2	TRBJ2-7	TGTGCCAGCAGCTTAGCGGGGTCCTACGAGCAGTACTTC	CASSLAGSYEQYF
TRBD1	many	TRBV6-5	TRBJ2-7	TGTGCCAGCAGTTACGGGACAGGGACCTACGAGCAGTACTTC	CASSYGTGTYEQYF
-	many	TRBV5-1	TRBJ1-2	TGCGCCAGCAGCGAGGACAGTCCAGACTATGGCTACACCTTC	CASSEDSPDYGYTF
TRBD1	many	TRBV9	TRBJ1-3	TGTGCCAGCAGCGTAACAGGGGGCGAATTCTCTGGAAACACCATATATTTT	CASSVTGGEFSGNTIYF
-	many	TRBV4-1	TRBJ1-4	TGCGCCAGCAGCCATCCCAGGTGGGGTGATGAAAAACTGTTTTTT	CASSHPRWGDEKLFF
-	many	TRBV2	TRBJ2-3	TGTGCCAGCAGTGAAGCACACGGGGCAGATACGCAGTATTTT	CASSEAHGADTQYF
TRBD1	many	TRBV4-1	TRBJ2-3	TGCGCCAGCAGCCAAGATGAGGGGACAGGGGAGGTGGATACGCAGTATTTT	CASSQDEGTGEVDTQYF
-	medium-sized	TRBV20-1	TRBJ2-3	TGCAGTGCTGAGGACTTTACACGGTCCACAGATACGCAGTATTTT	CSAEDFTRSTDTQYF
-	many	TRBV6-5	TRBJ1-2	TGTGCCAGCAGCCTCAACAGATATGGCTACACCTTC	CASSLNRYGYTF
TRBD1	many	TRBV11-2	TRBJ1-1	TGTGCCAGCAGGTTCAAGGGACAGGATGAAGCTTTCTTT	CASRFKGQDEAFF
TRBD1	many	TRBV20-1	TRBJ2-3	TGCAGTGCTCCACGCCCAGGGGGCGCAGATACGCAGTATTTT	CSAPRPGGADTQYF
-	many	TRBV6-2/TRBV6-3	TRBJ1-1	TGTGCCAGCAGCGGAGGAGGGGCGAGGAACACTGAAGCTTTCTTT	CASSGGGARNTEAFF
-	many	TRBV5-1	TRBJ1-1	TGCGCCAGCAGCTTGGACGGTATGAACACTGAAGCTTTCTTT	CASSLDGMNTEAFF
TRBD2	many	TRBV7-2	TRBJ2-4	TGTGCCAGCAGCTTAGCGGGAGGGAACATTCAGTACTTC	CASSLAGGNIQYF
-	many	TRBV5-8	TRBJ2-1	TGTGCCAGCAGCTTGGGGCAGGGGTCCTACAATGAGCAGTTCTTC	CASSLGQGSYNEQFF
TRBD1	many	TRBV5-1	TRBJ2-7	TGCGCCAGCAGCTTGACAGGGGATTTCTCCTACGAGCAGTACTTC	CASSLTGDFSYEQYF
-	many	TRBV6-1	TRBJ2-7	TGTGCCAGCAGTGAAGCCCTTGGGGTAAGCGCCTACGAGCAGTACTTC	CASSEALGVSAYEQYF
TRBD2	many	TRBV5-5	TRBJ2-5	TGTGCCAGCAGCTTACGGGGGGGCTCAGAGACCCAGTACTTC	CASSLRGGSETQYF
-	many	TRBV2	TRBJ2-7	TGTGCCAGCAGTGCCCCATTAGGGGGTTACGAGCAGTACTTC	CASSAPLGGYEQYF
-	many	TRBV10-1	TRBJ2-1	TGCGCCAGCAGTGTTTCCCTCGGTGATGAGCAGTTCTTC	CASSVSLGDEQFF
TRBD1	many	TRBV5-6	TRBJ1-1	TGTGCCAGCAGCACCCGACAGGGGGCCGATACTGAAGCTTTCTTT	CASSTRQGADTEAFF
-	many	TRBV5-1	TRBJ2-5	TGCGCCAGCTCCCTGGGTGGGGGCTCGGAGACCCAGTACTTC	CASSLGGGSETQYF
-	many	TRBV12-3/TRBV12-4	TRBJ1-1	TGTGCCAGCACCCGGGTGGTTCAGACTGAAGCTTTCTTT	CASTRVVQTEAFF
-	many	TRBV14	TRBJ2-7	TGTGCCAGCAGCCACCCCGGACAGCCCTACGAGCAGTACTTC	CASSHPGQPYEQYF
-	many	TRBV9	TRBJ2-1	TGTGCCAGCAGCGTAGCTAGGGTTGTGGGTGAGCAGTTCTTC	CASSVARVVGEQFF
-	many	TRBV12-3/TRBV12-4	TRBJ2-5	TGTGCCAGCAGCCGAGGGGATTTGGAGACCCAGTACTTC	CASSRGDLETQYF
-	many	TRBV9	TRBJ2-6	TGTGCCAGCAGCGGGAGTAGGGGGGCGCTTGGGGCCAACGTCCTGACTTTC	CASSGSRGALGANVLTF